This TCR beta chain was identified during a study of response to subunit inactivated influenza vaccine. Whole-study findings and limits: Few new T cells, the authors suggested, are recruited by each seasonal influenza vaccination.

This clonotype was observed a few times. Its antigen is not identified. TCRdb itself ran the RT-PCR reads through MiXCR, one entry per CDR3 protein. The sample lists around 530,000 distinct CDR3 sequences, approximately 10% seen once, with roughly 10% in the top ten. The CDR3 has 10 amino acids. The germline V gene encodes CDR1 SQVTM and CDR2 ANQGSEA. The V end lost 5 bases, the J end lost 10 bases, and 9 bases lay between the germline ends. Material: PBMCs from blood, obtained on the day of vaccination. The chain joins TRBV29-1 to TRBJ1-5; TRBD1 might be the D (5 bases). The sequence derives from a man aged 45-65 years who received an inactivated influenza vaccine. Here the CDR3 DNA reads TGCAGCGTTCCCGGGACTCCCCAGCATTTT. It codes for CSVPGTPQHF.